This entry lists 8 T cell receptor beta chains sequenced from one sample in a study of cytomegalovirus exposure and HLA in healthy donors. The primer mix had 60 Vbeta and 13 Jbeta primers. TCRdb's table, derived via immunoSEQ multiplex PCR, lists solely in-frame clones and lacks some. The data contain over 100,000 clones, around three quarters of them singletons. Material for sequencing was PBMCs. The receptor set was obtained from a male donor in good health and CMV-seropositive.

The rearrangement uses TRBV7-9 and TRBJ2-5, with TRBD2 matching 12 bases. V was clipped by 5 bases and J by 2 bases; unmatched bases: 3. The CDR3 has 15 residues. Germline V gene data show CDR1 as SEHNR and CDR2 as FQNEAQ (reference sequence). The chain's CDR3 is CASSRLAGAQETQYF. The CDR3 DNA follows: TGTGCCAGCAGCCGACTAGCGGGGGCTCAAGAGACCCAGTACTTC.

This chain connects TRBV5-6 to TRBJ1-3; D might be TRBD1 (5 bases). The CDR3 contains 17 residues. V was trimmed by 2 bases and J by 0 bases, leaving 15 bases between them. CDR1 is SGHDT, CDR2 YYEEEE, per germline. DNA of the CDR3: TGTGCCAGCAGCTTAAGGACATCCGTTTTCTCTGGAAACACCATATATTTT. Its translation: CASSLRTSVFSGNTIYF.

This clone was seen once. Additional DNA sequences in this sample encode the identical CDR3. V usage is TRBV29-1 and J usage is TRBJ2-3; D is perhaps TRBD2 (5 bases). In germline, CDR1 is SQVTM, CDR2 ANQGSEA. Trimming took off 3 bases at V and 0 bases at J, with 10 bases between the two ends. The CDR3 runs to 14 residues. The CDR3 DNA is TGCAGCGTTGAGGGGAGCGGTAGCACAGATACGCAGTATTTT. Its translation: CSVEGSGSTDTQYF.

CDR3 DNA sequence: TGCGCCAGCAGCCTACCCGACAGCCAAGAGACCCAGTACTTC. This codes for CASSLPDSQETQYF. V usage is TRBV5-1 and J usage is TRBJ2-5, with D tentatively TRBD1 (5 bases). V lost 4 bases, J lost 1 base, and 11 bases lay in between. The germline gives CDR1 SGHRS, CDR2 YFSETQ. The CDR3 totals 14 residues. Based on the CDR3 plus reference TRBV5-1 and TRBJ2-5, the full variable domain is KAGVTQTPRYLIKTRGQQVTLSCSPISGHRSVSWYQQTPGQGLQFLFEYFSETQRNKGNFPGRFSGRQFSNSRSEMNVSTLELGDSALYLCASSLPDSQETQYFGPGTRLLVL.

The chain combines TRBV19 with TRBJ2-7; a possible D gene is TRBD2 (6 bases). Germline-derived CDR1 and CDR2 are LNHDA and SQIVND (reference sequence). The CDR3 runs 16 residues. Trimming cost V 4 bases and J 4 bases, with 20 bases left between them. The CDR3 region is CASSTSGGAPGYEQYF. CDR3 bases: TGTGCCAGTAGTACATCAGGAGGGGCTCCGGGGTACGAGCAGTACTTC.

The chain has TRBV15 and TRBJ1-2; D call uncertain. Germline V gene lookup returns CDR1 LNHNV and CDR2 YYDKDF (reference sequence). CDR3 length: 14 amino acids. V lost 1 base and J lost 4, with 10 bases in between. The CDR3 sequence: CATSRGRESYGYTF. The CDR3 DNA is TGTGCCACCAGCAGAGGAAGGGAGAGCTATGGCTACACCTTC.

V and J are TRBV6-1 and TRBJ2-1, with 8 bases that match TRBD2. Germline values: CDR1 MNHNS, CDR2 SASEGT. Germline trimming cut 5 bases from V and 5 bases from J; bases unmatched to any gene: 8. The CDR3 covers 15 residues. In DNA form, the CDR3 reads TGTGCCAGCAGTTCCGGGACTAGAGCAAACAATGAGCAGTTCTTC. It is translated as CASSSGTRANNEQFF.

This clone was seen only a few times. The genes are TRBV19 and TRBJ1-2, with a tentative D call TRBD1 (6 bases). This CDR3 spans 16 amino acids. Germline-derived CDR1 and CDR2 are LNHDA and SQIVND (reference sequence). V was clipped by 3 bases and J by 5 bases, with 19 bases between them. Here the CDR3 DNA reads TGTGCCAGTAGTATCCCCTCACAGGGCCACGTGTATGGCTACACCTTC. Protein sequence: CASSIPSQGHVYGYTF.